Detailed here is one T cell receptor (beta chain). It has no known antigen specificity. Base-call qualities are not available, and no considerably larger clone is one nucleotide away. The library was produced with the immunoSEQ multiplex PCR assay. RNA was extracted from all samples and reverse transcribed into cDNA, which served as template for TCR sequencing. SuperScript III was used for first-strand cDNA synthesis, primed with a 2:1 mix of oligo-dT and random hexamers. A synthetic immune receptor repertoire was used to gauge amplification bias, and whatever bias remained was removed computationally. In the source study's methods: Raw reads were preprocessed to remove errors, and CDR3 was defined according to IMGT conventions as the region from the conserved cysteine to phenylalanine. Clonality was computed by normalizing Shannon entropy by log2 of the number of productive unique TCRs and subtracting the result from 1. Scalp TCRbeta sequences were cross-referenced with sorted blood CD4 and CD8 repertoires so that the CD4 or CD8 identity of scalp clones could be inferred. TCRdb carries this immuneACCESS record with in-frame sequences only. Its versions omit some clonotypes, under half of them owing to an unresolved V gene in the studies checked, with the rest unexplained. The DNA was the basis for D and trimming; V, J and clone size are from that table. This sample lists tens of thousands of clones; more than 45% were detected once. Of the sample, just over 20% falls within the top ten clones.

This record comes from a study of CD8+ T cells in alopecia areata (dated by TCRdb to about 2018). In the study overall: Treated patients were enrolled in an open-label pilot trial of oral tofacitinib, 5 to 10 mg twice daily, for moderate-to-severe alopecia areata. Tofacitinib was given for 6 to 18 months, followed by 6 months of follow-up off drug to assess delayed response and recurrence. Disease severity in treated patients was measured with the SALT score, which quantifies the percentage of affected scalp surface area. High-throughput TCRbeta sequencing was used to examine T cell clonal expansion in alopecia areata in both the C3H/HeJ mouse model and human patients. Scalp tissue and sorted CD4+ and CD8+ peripheral blood T cells from patchy and totalis/universalis alopecia areata patients and from healthy controls were covered by human TCRbeta sequencing. Patients on tofacitinib were biopsied at baseline and after 4 and 24 weeks of treatment, and several of the patients also had a later scalp biopsy. Clonality in the scalp was compared among normal scalp (n=4), patchy alopecia areata scalp (n=8), and alopecia totalis/universalis scalp (n=8). RNA was obtained with the PAXgene miRNA kit for fixed scalp, the miRNeasy kit for PBMCs, and the RNeasy kit for mouse skin. TCRbeta CDR3 regions were amplified by immunoSEQ multiplex PCR using 35 Vbeta forward and 13 Jbeta reverse primers.

The investigation overall reported the following: The treated cohort was small, with a single nonresponder, so links between baseline CD8+ expansion and response need larger studies. With tofacitinib, both scalp clonality and the number of expanded CD8+ clones among the top 100 scalp clones went down significantly. Higher clonality and more expanded CD8+ clones were observed in lesional scalp than in normal scalp, particularly in alopecia totalis/universalis, a finding suggestive of antigenic drive. Shared TCR sequences between patients were less evident than in mice, which may be partly attributable to HLA diversity in the patient population. Unlike mouse skin, where gammadelta T cells dominate, normal human skin contains resident alphabeta T cells that get sequenced too, which complicates analysis of the scalp TCR repertoire. Many expanded lesional clones were found to persist in scalp and blood during tofacitinib treatment, and relapse after treatment cessation may be partly explained by this persistence.

Per the germline V gene, MGHRA is the CDR1 and YSYEKL is the CDR2. Cut back by 0 bases and 5 bases, the V and J ends lie 16 bases apart. Including cysteine and phenylalanine, the CDR3 has 16 amino acids. Only the CDR3 DNA stays, 48 bases, in frame from base 1. Sample treatment or condition, as interpreted from the label and publication: oral pan-JAK inhibitor, 5-10 mg twice daily. Lesional scalp punch biopsies and peripheral blood were obtained from alopecia areata patients. After PBMCs were isolated by density centrifugation and stained for CD3, CD4 and CD8, a FACSAria was used to sort CD4+ and CD8+ T cells.

This specimen consisted of CD8+ T cells sorted from blood, obtained around week 37, from a patient treated with tofacitinib. The chain joins TRBV4-1 to TRBJ2-5; a tentative D match to TRBD2 spans 8 bases. The sequence was obtained from a human donor with alopecia areata. CDR3 sequence: CASSQDGTGGGETQYF. The DNA sequence follows: TGCGCCAGCAGCCAAGATGGGACGGGAGGGGGCGAGACCCAGTACTTC.